What follows are 3 T cell receptor beta chains derived from one specimen sequenced in a study of spatial heterogeneity in lung cancer. TCRdb reprocessed the 5' RACE reads with MiXCR, giving one entry per CDR3 protein. The sample shows about 25,000 distinct CDR3 sequences, 5% to 6.5% of them seen only once. Time point: blood at routine non-recurrence follow-up after resection. Sequencing covered unsorted whole RNA taken from tumor, nontumor lung or frozen PBMC. The input for sequencing was PBMCs, taken at follow-up. The receptors stem from a male donor with early-stage non-small cell lung cancer.

This clonotype was seen repeatedly, ten times or more. V usage is TRBV6-2 or TRBV6-3 and J usage is TRBJ1-6; 10 nucleotides line up with TRBD1. The V segment lost 7 bases and the J segment 6 bases; nucleotides outside the gene matches: 6. Per the germline V gene, CDR1 is MNHEY and CDR2 is SVGEGT. CDR3 length equals 15 residues. The CDR3 spells CASTRWTGGNSPLHF. Here the CDR3 DNA reads TGTGCCAGCACCCGCTGGACAGGGGGTAATTCACCCCTCCACTTT.

This clonotype was observed at least ten times. This chain connects TRBV18 to TRBJ1-4; unclear D gene. This CDR3 comprises 15 residues. The V end lost 3 bases, the J end lost 5 bases, and 13 bases lay between the germline ends. CDR1 and CDR2 from the germline V gene are KGHSH and LQKENI. The CDR3 DNA sequence: TGTGCCAGCTCACCCCCGTCTCTTCGGAATGAAAAACTGTTTTTT. Its protein is CASSPPSLRNEKLFF.

This clonotype was picked up many times. V usage is TRBV5-1 and J usage is TRBJ1-4; D call uncertain. The CDR3 has 13 residues. The germline V gene encodes CDR1 SGHRS and CDR2 YFSETQ. The V gene lost 3 bases and the J gene lost 10 bases, with 13 bases spanning the gap. The CDR3 spells CASSSGFDGKLFF. The CDR3, as DNA: TGCGCCAGCAGCTCGGGGTTCGATGGAAAACTGTTTTTT.